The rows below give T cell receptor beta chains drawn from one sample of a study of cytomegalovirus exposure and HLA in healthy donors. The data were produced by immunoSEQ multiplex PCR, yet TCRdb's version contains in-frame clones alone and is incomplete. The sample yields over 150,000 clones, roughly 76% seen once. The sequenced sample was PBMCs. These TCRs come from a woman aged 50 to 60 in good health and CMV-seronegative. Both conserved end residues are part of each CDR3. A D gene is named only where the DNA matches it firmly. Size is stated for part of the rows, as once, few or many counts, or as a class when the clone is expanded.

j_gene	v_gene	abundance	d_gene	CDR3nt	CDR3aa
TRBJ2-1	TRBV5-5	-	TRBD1	TGTGCCAGCAGCCCACAGGGGGTCACCTACAATGAGCAGTTCTTC	CASSPQGVTYNEQFF
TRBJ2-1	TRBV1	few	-	TGCACCAGCAGCCAAGATCTACCCAGGATGCCTAATGAGCAGTTCTTC	CTSSQDLPRMPNEQFF
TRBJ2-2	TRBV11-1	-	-	TGTGCCAGCAGCCTAACCCTTACAGGGAACACCGGGGAGCTGTTTTTT	CASSLTLTGNTGELFF
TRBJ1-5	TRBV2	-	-	TGTGCCAGCCTCGGAGGGGGCAATCAGCCCCAGCATTTT	CASLGGGNQPQHF
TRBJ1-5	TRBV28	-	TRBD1	TGTGCCAGCAGTTTAGGGACAGGGTACAATCAGCCCCAGCATTTT	CASSLGTGYNQPQHF
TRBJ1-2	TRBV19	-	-	TGTGCCAGTAGTATAGCGGGTTCTCACGGCTACACCTTC	CASSIAGSHGYTF
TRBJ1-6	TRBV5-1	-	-	TGCGCCAGCAGCTTTGCAGGGGTAGATTCACCCCTCCACTTT	CASSFAGVDSPLHF
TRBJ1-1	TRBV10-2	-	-	TGCGCCAGCAGACGGGGATTGAACACTGAAGCTTTCTTT	CASRRGLNTEAFF
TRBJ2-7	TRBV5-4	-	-	TGTGCCAGCAGCCGAACTAATCTGTACGAGCAGTACTTC	CASSRTNLYEQYF
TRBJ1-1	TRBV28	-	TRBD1	TGTGCCAGCAAACCCGGGACAGGGTACACTGAAGCTTTCTTT	CASKPGTGYTEAFF
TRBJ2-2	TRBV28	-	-	TGTGCCAGCAGTTTAATCCGACTTCCGAACACCGGGGAGCTGTTTTTT	CASSLIRLPNTGELFF
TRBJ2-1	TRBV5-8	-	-	TGTGCCAGCAGCTTGCTAGAGTCTGTGCGCGATGAGCAGTTCTTC	CASSLLESVRDEQFF
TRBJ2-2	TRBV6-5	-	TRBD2	TGTGCCAGCAGGGGCCTGGGACTATCCACCGGGGAGCTGTTTTTT	CASRGLGLSTGELFF
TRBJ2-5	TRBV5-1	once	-	TGCGCCAGCAGCTTGGGAGGGCGGCGCGAAGAGACCCAGTACTTC	CASSLGGRREETQYF
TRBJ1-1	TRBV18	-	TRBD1	TGTGCCAGCTCACCTACAGGGGGCACTGAAGCTTTCTTT	CASSPTGGTEAFF
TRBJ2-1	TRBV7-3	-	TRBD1	TGTGCCAGCAGCCCGTGGACAGGGGGCTACAATGAGCAGTTCTTC	CASSPWTGGYNEQFF
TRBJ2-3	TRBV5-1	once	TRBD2	TGCGCCAGCAGCAAAAGACTAGCGGGGGCAGATACGCAGTATTTT	CASSKRLAGADTQYF
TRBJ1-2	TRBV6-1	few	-	TGTGCCAGCAGCCCCTCCAGGAACAGTCGAGGCTACACCTTC	CASSPSRNSRGYTF
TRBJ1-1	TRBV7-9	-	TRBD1	TGTGCCAGCAGCACCCGACAGGGGCTGGGTGCTTTCTTT	CASSTRQGLGAFF
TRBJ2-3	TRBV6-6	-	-	TGTGCCAGCGAGCGGCGCTCGGGGTCAGATACGCAGTATTTT	CASERRSGSDTQYF
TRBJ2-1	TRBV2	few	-	TGTGCCAGCAGTTACAGTACCTACAATGAGCAGTTCTTC	CASSYSTYNEQFF
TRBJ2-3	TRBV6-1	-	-	TGTGCCAGTATGGAGTGGGTCACAGATACGCAGTATTTT	CASMEWVTDTQYF